The entry below gives a single TCR beta chain sequence along with its context. Its antigen is still unknown. No clone much larger than this one lies a single base away; base qualities are absent. This sample is part of a study of cytomegalovirus exposure and HLA in healthy donors (dated by TCRdb to about 2017). Looking at the study overall: An earlier analysis of some 500 of the donors reported approximately 270 Gb of sequence data and 117 million unique TCR beta sequences from 150 million to 200 million T cells. An early release that covered about 640 HLA-typed donors contained approximately 300 gigabases of sequencing data and around 85 million unique TCR sequences. Among the roughly 390 genotyped donors, around 81% belonged to the genetic ancestry cluster associated with self-reported Caucasian donors. The study was designed to test whether signatures of past pathogen exposure could be identified by cataloging public T cell receptors. The study used immunosequencing to profile the T cell repertoires of more than 650 subjects and linked those repertoires to cytomegalovirus serostatus. A separate validation cohort of some 130 different subjects was used in addition to the approximately 670-subject first cohort. The study combined high-throughput TCR immunosequencing, statistical association of individual TCRs with disease status, and machine learning to predict cytomegalovirus infection status. In a later analysis, previously published TCR beta repertoires from 600 to 850 donors were re-analyzed and high-resolution HLA genotyping was added so that TCR occurrence patterns could be studied. Rather than using new phenotypic data, the later analysis identified candidate immune exposures from TCR beta sequences and from how often those sequences occurred across donors. An earlier analysis of several hundred of the donors applied high-throughput TCR beta sequencing to assess whether each TCR beta V gene segment acted as functional or pseudogenic. Alongside the repertoire data, information on donor age, sex, ethnicity and CMV serostatus was compiled. In a later genetic analysis, genome-wide SNP genotypes for about three fifths of the 666 donors were used, and that subset was treated as a discovery cohort. All discovery cohort repertoires had been generated using a single sequencing platform. Class I and class II HLA loci were covered by the typing at four-digit resolution. The number of donors typed differed by locus, with 629-630 for A, B, C, DRB1 and DQB1, around 520 for DQA1, over 600 for DPA1, and around 450 for DPB1. Four to six DR-DQ haplotypes were handled as single units for association and clustering, since linkage in the cohort was strong. Among about 390 genotyped donors of the cohort, an average of around 240,000 unique TCR beta nucleotide sequences were sequenced per donor, 15% to 20% of them non-productive.

The cohort consisted of approximately 670 healthy bone marrow donors. At the time of sampling, every cohort member was nominally healthy, though immune exposures that went unrecorded were likely present. The donor was CMV seropositive and belonged to the group of 250 to 300 seropositive cohort members. Every donor gave a peripheral blood sample, and the peripheral blood mononuclear cells from that sample were used for TCR beta sequencing. Genomic DNA was extracted from the blood cell samples with the Qiagen DNeasy Blood Extraction Kit. Its CDR3 holds 15 amino acids, cysteine through phenylalanine. CDR3 DNA is the only sequence kept; it has 45 bases, read in frame from the first base. V and J lose 2 bases and 6 bases, and a span of 16 bases separates them. In the germline V gene, CDR1 corresponds to MDHEN and CDR2 to SYDVKM. Results the study describes overall, beyond this receptor: For the cohort, immune exposure information was limited to CMV serostatus. In a later analysis, 16,951 TCR beta sequences were associated with specific HLA alleles at a false discovery rate of 0.05. A later analysis reported that several top co-occurrence clusters appeared linked to parvovirus B19, influenza, CMV and Epstein-Barr virus. In a later genetic analysis, a missense DCLRE1C variant was associated with V-gene and J-gene trimming of TCR beta chains, and the association was replicated in an independent cohort. The classifier was reported to diagnose cytomegalovirus status with high specificity and sensitivity in both the original and validation cohorts. A few of the identified cytomegalovirus-associated TCR beta chains were confirmed in vitro to be specific for cytomegalovirus antigens. The 87-base-pair reads could not distinguish some IMGT-functional V segments, including TRBV6-2 and TRBV6-3, so those segments were excluded. A later genetic analysis reported fewer N-insertions in productive TCRs among donors in an Asian-associated ancestry cluster than the approximately 670-donor mean. The presence/absence analyses assumed that sequencing depth was roughly uniform across donors, and that assumption may not be true. The authors suggested that the approach could potentially be extended to other disease states and immunological phenotypes. The earlier analysis of 587 of the donors excluded fewer than 20 rarely observed V segments, including chromosome 9 orphons, because counts were too low. Across donors, most TCR sequences were observed very rarely, whereas some public TCRs were present in many individuals. In the study, about 150 TCR beta chains were listed as associated with cytomegalovirus. In a later analysis, TCR association rates were found to vary across HLA loci, with the most associated TCRs seen for DRB1 alleles and the fewest for HLA-C alleles. Because HLA typing was missing for some donors at each locus, association tests included only the typed subset. A further reported finding was that TCR beta sequences accurately predicted the HLA-A and HLA-B alleles for most subjects in the first cohort. A later analysis found that most CMV-associated TCR beta chains appeared HLA-restricted, with HLA associations seemingly driven largely by CMV exposure. Linkage disequilibrium might explain the correlated functional status among segregating V segments, but an unknown experimental factor could not be ruled out. Broadly in line with IMGT annotations, most TCR beta V segments showed up in productive rearrangements about 87% or about 30% of the time in an earlier analysis of some 590 of the donors. Compared with equally common non-associated chains, HLA-associated TCR beta chains in a later analysis were more clonally expanded and had lower generation probabilities. The cohort was sequenced for TCR beta chains only, and without alpha or paired-chain data the features that could be detected were limited. A group of highly shared sequence variants was considered likely to be a technical artifact of the sequencing pipeline. Strong co-occurrence of HLA alleles, especially DR and DQ, made assigning TCR associations to individual alleles difficult.

Library creation used the immunoSEQ multiplex PCR assay. A mixture of 60 forward primers for TCR Vbeta segments and 13 reverse primers for TCR Jbeta segments was used in the multiplex PCR. A multiplex PCR assay on genomic DNA amplified the CDR3 region of rearranged TCR beta genes. On the Illumina HiSeq System, the amplified TCR beta libraries were sequenced as 87-base-pair reads. The study's processing was this. A later analysis counted approximately 84 million unique TCR beta chains across the 500 to 850 repertoires, and around 9.9 million of these chains were shared by at least two donors. Raw reads were error-corrected and collapsed into unique sequences with a nearest-neighbor algorithm that merged closely related sequences to remove PCR and sequencing errors. V, D and J gene segments were assigned by aligning CDR3 sequences to IMGT reference sequences. For a sequence to be retained, a match of at least six nucleotides to both a V gene segment and a J gene segment was required. A rearrangement was called productive if the CDR3 had no stop codons and remained in frame with V and J, and every other rearrangement was called non-productive. CDR3 was defined by IMGT convention, running from the second conserved V-encoded cysteine to the conserved J-encoded phenylalanine. The earlier analysis of approximately 500 of the donors excluded sequences that lacked an unambiguous match to a single V gene segment. An earlier analysis of several hundred of the donors called V segments functional above 56.7% productive rearrangements and segregating when the between-donor standard deviation exceeded 5%. To diagnose cytomegalovirus status from the catalog of TCR beta chain sequences, a statistical classification framework was built. V and J gene assignment, in a later analysis, came from comparing TCR nucleotide sequences with IMGT/GENE-DB human TR gene sequences. Using the TCRdist pipeline, a later analysis assigned CDR3 sequences along with most-parsimonious VDJ recombination scenarios. A later analysis defined each TCR beta chain by its CDR3 amino acid sequence plus V-gene family, and excluded reads lacking a unique V-gene family. In a later analysis, 500 to 700 highly shared, low-generation-probability nucleotide sequences were removed to address suspected cross-contamination and a sequencing artifact. For each public chain, a later analysis derived a clonal expansion index from normalized ranks of inferred template counts within each repertoire. In a later analysis, generation probabilities were computed with a VDJ recombination model fitted to out-of-frame rearrangements, and the resulting probabilities were checked against IGoR. In a later analysis, TCR-TCR, TCR-HLA and TCR-CMV co-occurrence was scored with hypergeometric tests, and a repertoire-size bias correction was applied to TCR pairs. To estimate false discovery rates, a later analysis permuted the HLA or CMV assignments 20 times. A later analysis grouped co-occurring TCRs with DBSCAN, adding TCRdist sequence similarity when clustering within HLA-allele-positive subsets. Repertoires with fewer than 30,000 or more than 120,000 public chains were left out of co-occurrence clustering, as were five repertoires with anomalous nucleotide sharing. Here the immuneACCESS table is served through TCRdb, limited to in-frame sequences with V and J called. Missing clones are a known gap in these copies; in checked studies unresolved V genes cover under half, and the rest lacks a known reason. V and J calls plus clone size are reproduced from that table; the DNA served to infer D and trimming. A total of approximately 300,000 clones appear in this sample, roughly 81% of them only once. Roughly 2% of the sample goes to the ten largest clones.

Sequencing used PBMCs. The TCR sequence derives from a woman aged 40 to 55 in good health and CMV-seropositive. The rearranged chain carries TRBV28 and TRBJ1-2; TRBD1 could be the D gene, as 5 bases match. The DNA sequence is TGTGCCAGCAGTTTACCCCTAGGGACTGCCGATGGCTACACCTTC. Its translation reads: CASSLPLGTADGYTF.